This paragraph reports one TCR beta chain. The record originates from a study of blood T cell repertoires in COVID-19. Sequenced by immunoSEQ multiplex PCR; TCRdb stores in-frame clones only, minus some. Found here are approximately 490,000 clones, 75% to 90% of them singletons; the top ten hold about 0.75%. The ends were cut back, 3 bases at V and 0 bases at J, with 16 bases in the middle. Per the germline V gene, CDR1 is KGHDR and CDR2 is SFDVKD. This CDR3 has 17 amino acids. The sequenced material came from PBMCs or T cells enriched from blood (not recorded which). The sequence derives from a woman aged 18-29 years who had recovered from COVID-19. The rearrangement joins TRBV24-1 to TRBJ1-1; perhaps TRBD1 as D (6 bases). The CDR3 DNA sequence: TGTGCCACCAGTGATGGTCGGACAGACACCATGAACACTGAAGCTTTCTTT. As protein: CATSDGRTDTMNTEAFF.